This passage covers 31 T cell receptor beta chains from one sample sequenced in a study of CD8 T cells in Susac syndrome. Reverse transcription of about 0.5 to 1 ug RNA used random hexamers. One entry per CDR3 protein, called by TCRdb with MiXCR from the immunoSEQ multiplex PCR reads. Of a few hundred thousand distinct CDR3 sequences listed, roughly 85% are singletons. The sequenced sample was CD8+ T cells from PBMCs. The receptors here all came from a human donor with multiple sclerosis.

V gene TRBV13 combines with J gene TRBJ2-2; the D gene could be TRBD1 or TRBD2 (5 bases each). The CDR3 has 15 residues. Per the germline V gene, CDR1 is PRHDT and CDR2 is FYEKMQ (reference sequence). Trimming cost V 2 bases and J 5 bases, with 12 bases left between them. CDR3 loop: CASSLYGGPTGELFF. The DNA of the CDR3 is TGTGCCAGCAGCTTATATGGGGGACCAACCGGGGAGCTGTTTTTT.

The V and J genes are TRBV28 and TRBJ2-1, with unresolved D. CDR3 size: 10 residues. Trimming left V 2 bases short and J 8 bases short, with 1 base between. Germline-derived CDR1 and CDR2 are MDHEN and SYDVKM. CDR3 loop: CASSLHEQFF. The CDR3 DNA sequence: TGTGCCAGCAGTTTACATGAGCAGTTCTTC. The full variable domain, with the rest looked up from reference TRBV28 and TRBJ2-1, is DVKVTQSSRYLVKRTGEKVFLECVQDMDHENMFWYRQDPGLGLRLIYFSYDVKMKEKGDIPEGYSVSREKKERFSLILESASTNQTSMYLCASSLHEQFFGPGTRLTVL.

The CDR3 sequence: CASSIDVDNEQFF. The CDR3 DNA reads TGTGCCAGTAGTATAGATGTCGACAATGAGCAGTTCTTC. V usage is TRBV19 and J usage is TRBJ2-1, with D uncertain. The germline V gene has CDR1 LNHDA and CDR2 SQIVND (reference sequence). The length of the CDR3 is 13 residues. With 0 bases removed from V and 5 bases from J, the gap between germline ends came to 5 bases.

The chain recombines TRBV4-1 with TRBJ1-5; 8 bases map to TRBD1. This CDR3 is built from 15 residues. The V gene end was trimmed by 4 bases and the J gene end by 6 bases; junction bases not matched to a gene: 8. Germline assignment: CDR1 MGHRA and CDR2 YSYEKL. DNA for the CDR3: TGCGCCAGCAGCCTTCGGACAGGGTTAACTCAGCCCCAGCATTTT. Its protein product is CASSLRTGLTQPQHF.

CDR3 in amino acids: CASSVGRERIYEQYF. The CDR3 nucleotides are TGTGCCAGCAGCGTAGGGCGGGAGCGGATCTACGAGCAGTACTTC. J is TRBJ2-7 and V is TRBV9, with 7 positions matching TRBD2. CDR1 and CDR2 from the germline V gene are SGDLS and YYNGEE. The V gene end was trimmed by 0 bases and the J gene end by 3 bases; junction bases not matched to a gene: 6. The CDR3 spans 15 residues. Complete variable domain (other parts from reference TRBV9 and TRBJ2-7): DSGVTQTPKHLITATGQRVTLRCSPRSGDLSVYWYQQSLDQGLQFLIQYYNGEERAKGNILERFSAQQFPDLHSELNLSSLELGDSALYFCASSVGRERIYEQYFGPGTRLTVT.

This clonotype was counted only a few times. One end of the junction fails to match germline, which may point to a read error. The chain couples TRBV6-6 to TRBJ1-2; tentative D call: TRBD1 (5 bases). The CDR3 covers 12 residues. CDR1 is MNHNY, CDR2 SVGAGI, per germline (reference sequence). CDR3 sequence reads: CASGYQGAGYTF. CDR3 coding DNA: TGTGCCAGCGGTTATCAGGGAGCCGGCTACACCTTC.

The chain employs TRBV4-1 and TRBJ2-1; TRBD2 matches at 10 bases. With V trimmed by 0 bases and J by 6 bases, 5 bases remained unmatched. Germline V gene sequence: CDR1 MGHRA, CDR2 YSYEKL. This CDR3 contains 16 residues. The CDR3 protein is CASSQEGTSVSNEQFF. The CDR3 nucleotides are TGCGCCAGCAGCCAAGAGGGGACTAGCGTCTCCAATGAGCAGTTCTTC.

This clonotype occurred a few times. The CDR3 DNA follows: TGTGCCAGCGAACCGAAGACCGGGACAGCTAACACCGGGGAGCTGTTTTTT. Its translation: CASEPKTGTANTGELFF. The chain joins TRBV19 to TRBJ2-2, with 7 bases fitting TRBD1. The CDR3 covers 17 residues. Germline-derived CDR1 and CDR2 are LNHDA and SQIVND (reference sequence). Trimming at V came to 9 bases and at J to 2 bases, leaving 15 bases not matched to a gene.

This clonotype came up a few times. In DNA, the CDR3 is TGTGCCAACGGGTCCTACGAGCAGTACTTC. It is translated as CANGSYEQYF. This chain uses TRBV9 with TRBJ2-7; D ambiguous. The CDR3 spans 10 residues. The germline CDR1 and CDR2 sequences are SGDLS and YYNGEE. Trimming stripped 9 bases from V and 1 base from J, with 5 bases between.

This chain uses TRBV11-2 with TRBJ1-1; D ambiguous. Trimming removed 0 bases from V and 6 bases from J, with 11 bases in between. The germline V gene has CDR1 SGHAT and CDR2 FQNNGV. CDR3 size: 14 residues. For the CDR3, the DNA is TGTGCCAGCAGCTTAGACCCTGGGTGGTCTGAAGCTTTCTTT. This sequence encodes CASSLDPGWSEAFF.

The sample holds one count of this clonotype. V usage is TRBV5-1 and J usage is TRBJ2-5; possible D gene TRBD1, 5 bases. Trimming took 2 bases from V and 4 from J, leaving 15 bases between them. The CDR3 runs 15 residues. CDR1 SGHRS and CDR2 YFSETQ come from the germline V gene. DNA for the CDR3: TGCGCCAGCAGCTTCGTGGGTGGGCAGGGAGAGACCCAGTACTTC. Amino acids: CASSFVGGQGETQYF.

The gene calls are TRBV7-6 and TRBJ2-6; 7 bases agree with TRBD1. The ends lost 3 bases at V and 4 bases at J; junction bases unmatched: 6. There are 16 residues in the CDR3. Germline values: CDR1 SGHVS, CDR2 FNYEAQ. The CDR3 sequence is CASSFPTGPGANVLTF. In nucleotides, the CDR3 is TGTGCCAGCAGCTTCCCGACAGGGCCGGGGGCCAACGTCCTGACTTTC.

The CDR3 loop is CASSETGVTYEQYF. The CDR3 DNA reads TGCGCCAGCAGTGAGACAGGGGTCACCTACGAGCAGTACTTC. This sequence joins TRBV10-2 and TRBJ2-7; 7 bases fit TRBD1. Germline loops: CDR1 WSHSY, CDR2 SAAADI. V shed 2 bases, J shed 2 bases, and the junction held 3 bases outside the gene matches. This CDR3 is built from 14 residues.

The gene calls are TRBV19 and TRBJ1-5; D unclear. Germline CDR1 LNHDA, CDR2 SQIVND (reference sequence). CDR3 length: 13 residues. The V end was cut by 5 bases, the J end by 6 bases, with 11 bases between. CDR3 bases: TGTGCCAGTAGTGTTACCCTCAGTCAGCCCCAGCATTTT. It specifies CASSVTLSQPQHF.

The rearrangement uses TRBV28 and TRBJ2-5; 13 bases map to TRBD2. CDR3 length: 15 residues. Unmatched junction bases numbered 6, after V lost 4 bases and J lost 7 bases. Germline-derived CDR1 and CDR2 are MDHEN and SYDVKM. The CDR3 spells CASSSRTSGSGTQYF. In DNA, the CDR3 is TGTGCCAGCAGTTCTCGGACTAGCGGGAGTGGGACCCAGTACTTC.

This chain links TRBV28 with TRBJ2-7; 7 bases are shared with TRBD1. The V segment lost 5 bases and the J segment 2 bases; nucleotides outside the gene matches: 12. This CDR3 contains 16 residues. Per germline, CDR1 MDHEN and CDR2 SYDVKM. In DNA, the CDR3 is TGTGCCAGCAGTCCAAACCGGGACAGCCCCACCTACGAGCAGTACTTC. This gives the protein CASSPNRDSPTYEQYF.

The chain links TRBV6-1 to TRBJ2-1, with D hard to call. The V gene lost 10 bases and the J gene lost 2 bases, with 12 bases spanning the gap. There are 13 residues in the CDR3. CDR1 is MNHNS, CDR2 SASEGT, per germline. The CDR3 is CATPAATYNEQFF. DNA of the CDR3: TGTGCCACCCCGGCGGCTACCTACAATGAGCAGTTCTTC.

The CDR3 protein is CASSSSGAGGEPDTQYF. CDR3 DNA: TGTGCCAGCAGCTCCAGCGGGGCAGGGGGCGAGCCAGATACGCAGTATTTT. The J gene is TRBJ2-3, the V gene TRBV7-9; possibly TRBD1 for D (8 bases). The CDR3 is 17 amino acids. V was clipped by 4 bases and J by 4 bases, with 21 bases between them. Per germline, CDR1 SEHNR and CDR2 FQNEAQ (reference sequence).

Written as DNA, the CDR3 is TGCGCCAGCAGTGTAAATTTTTGGGACAGGGGAACTTACGAGCAGTACTTC. Translation gives CASSVNFWDRGTYEQYF. The chain recombines TRBV10-2 with TRBJ2-7, with 10 bases that match TRBD1. Unmatched junction bases numbered 13, after V lost 4 bases and J lost 4 bases. The CDR3 extends over 17 amino acids. CDR1 and CDR2 (germline): WSHSY, SAAADI.

The rearrangement links TRBV29-1 to TRBJ2-1, with 14 bases fitting TRBD2. The CDR3 has 15 residues. CDR1 is SQVTM, CDR2 ANQGSEA, per germline. V trimming: 7 bases; J trimming: 8 bases; junction bases outside the gene matches: 10. The DNA for the CDR3 is TGCAGCGCCAACGGACTAGCGGGAGGTTGGTATGAGCAGTTCTTC. Amino acid sequence: CSANGLAGGWYEQFF.

The V gene is TRBV2, the J gene TRBJ2-7, with TRBD1 matching 8 bases. CDR1 SNHLY and CDR2 FYNNEI come from the germline V gene. The CDR3 is made up of 11 amino acids. Trimming cost V 6 bases and J 9 bases; bases outside gene matches: 4. DNA for the CDR3: TGTGCCAGCAGGGGGACAGGATGGCAGTACTTC. Encoded protein: CASRGTGWQYF. The full variable domain, rest sourced from reference TRBV2 and TRBJ2-7, is EPEVTQTPSHQVTQMGQEVILRCVPISNHLYFYWYRQILGQKVEFLVSFYNNEISEKSEIFDDQFSVERPDGSNFTLKIRSTKLEDSAMYFCASRGTGWQYFGPGTRLTVT.

This chain uses TRBV6-5 with TRBJ1-3, with 7 positions matching TRBD1. Germline values: CDR1 MNHEY, CDR2 SVGAGI. The CDR3 is 14 amino acids. Losses at the gene ends were 6 bases for V and 4 bases for J; bases not matched to a gene: 6. CDR3 sequence: CASSLTGFGNTIYF. The CDR3 DNA reads as TGTGCCAGCAGCTTGACAGGGTTCGGAAACACCATATATTTT.

The chain uses TRBV12-5 and TRBJ2-1, with D perhaps being TRBD1 or TRBD2 (6 bases each). This CDR3 contains 13 residues. Germline V lookup: CDR1 LGHNT, CDR2 FRNRAP. Trimming shortened V by 3 bases and J by 7 bases, and 10 bases separated the two germline ends. Written as DNA, the CDR3 is TGTGCTAGTGGTTTAGGGGGGTTAAATGAGCAGTTCTTC. This gives the protein CASGLGGLNEQFF. The full variable domain, in which reference TRBV12-5 and TRBJ2-1 provide the parts outside the CDR3, is DARVTQTPRHKVTEMGQEVTMRCQPILGHNTVFWYRQTMMQGLELLAYFRNRAPLDDSGMPKDRFSAEMPDATLATLKIQPSEPRDSAVYFCASGLGGLNEQFFGPGTRLTVL.

V is TRBV28 and J is TRBJ2-4; maybe TRBD1 (8 bases). The CDR3 totals 16 residues. The V and J ends lost 5 bases and 1 base respectively, with 15 bases between them. Germline V lookup: CDR1 MDHEN, CDR2 SYDVKM. This CDR3 reads CASSPTGGEAKNIQYF. The CDR3 nucleotides read TGTGCCAGCAGTCCCACAGGGGGGGAGGCCAAAAACATTCAGTACTTC.

The chain uses TRBV9 and TRBJ1-1; a weak D match, TRBD1 (5 bases). Germline V gene data show CDR1 as SGDLS and CDR2 as YYNGEE. Trimming shortened V by 4 bases and J by 1 base, and 17 bases separated the two germline ends. The CDR3 extends over 16 amino acids. The CDR3 here is CASSLGEEVGNTEAFF. CDR3 coding DNA: TGTGCCAGCAGCTTGGGGGAGGAGGTCGGGAACACTGAAGCTTTCTTT.

This chain links TRBV6-1 with TRBJ1-2, with no clear D. The CDR3 extends over 15 amino acids. Trimming pared 3 bases from V and 4 bases from J, leaving 15 bases between. Per germline, CDR1 MNHNS and CDR2 SASEGT. CDR3 sequence reads: CASSDFTGPFYGYTF. CDR3 bases: TGTGCCAGCAGTGACTTTACCGGGCCCTTCTATGGCTACACCTTC.

This sequence joins TRBV9 and TRBJ2-7; possibly TRBD1 for D (6 bases). Per germline, CDR1 SGDLS and CDR2 YYNGEE. The length of the CDR3 is 12 residues. V lost 3 bases to trimming and J lost 6 bases, with 10 bases between them. CDR3 amino acids: CASSGYRAEQYF. The CDR3, as DNA: TGTGCCAGCAGCGGCTACAGGGCCGAGCAGTACTTC. Based on the CDR3 plus reference TRBV9 and TRBJ2-7, the full variable domain is DSGVTQTPKHLITATGQRVTLRCSPRSGDLSVYWYQQSLDQGLQFLIQYYNGEERAKGNILERFSAQQFPDLHSELNLSSLELGDSALYFCASSGYRAEQYFGPGTRLTVT.

The chain has TRBV7-9 and TRBJ1-4; D is uncertain. The CDR3 length is 14 residues. Germline CDR1 SEHNR, CDR2 FQNEAQ (reference sequence). The V end lost 4 bases, the J end lost 3 bases, and 9 bases lay between the germline ends. The CDR3 reads CASSSWESNEKLFF. Written as DNA, the CDR3 is TGTGCCAGCAGCTCATGGGAGTCTAATGAAAAACTGTTTTTT.

The chain has TRBV4-1 and TRBJ2-1; D is ambiguous. Deletions cut 0 bases from V and 1 base from J, with 7 bases between. CDR1 MGHRA and CDR2 YSYEKL come from the germline V gene. CDR3 length: 15 residues. DNA for the CDR3: TGCGCCAGCAGCCAAGAGCCGTTTTCCTACAATGAGCAGTTCTTC. Encoded protein: CASSQEPFSYNEQFF.

V gene TRBV12-3 or TRBV12-4 combines with J gene TRBJ2-2; a possible D gene is TRBD1 (6 bases). This CDR3 comprises 18 residues. V dropped 1 base and J dropped 1 base, with 16 bases sitting between them. The CDR3 sequence: CASSLESGRDKNTGELFF. CDR3 DNA: TGTGCCAGCAGTTTAGAGAGCGGCCGGGACAAGAACACCGGGGAGCTGTTTTTT.

The chain has TRBV29-1 and TRBJ2-7; TRBD1 aligns across 7 bases. This CDR3 is 12 amino acids long. Germline-derived CDR1 and CDR2 are SQVTM and ANQGSEA. V gave up 2 bases and J gave up 9 bases; unmatched junction bases: 7. The CDR3, as DNA: TGCAGCGTTGAATTCCAACAGGGGTTGCAGTACTTC. Translation: CSVEFQQGLQYF.